Sequencing of this T cell receptor beta chain was carried out in a study of cytomegalovirus exposure and HLA in healthy donors. Germline V gene data show CDR1 as LGHNA and CDR2 as YSLEER. CDR3 size: 16 residues. Trimming removed 5 bases at V and 4 bases at J, with 20 bases between. PCR employed 60 Vbeta and 13 Jbeta primers. How the authors handled the data: Later, an analysis found around 80 million unique TCR beta chains, and approximately 10 million of these were shared. Sequencing was performed with immunoSEQ multiplex PCR; in TCRdb, only in-frame clones are kept and a portion is missing. That table gives V, J and clone size, and the DNA gave D and trimming. The data show some 200,000 clones, about 79% seen once. With regard to this clone: Its antigen is as yet unknown.

General study findings and limits: TCR sequences were mostly rare, though some public TCRs occurred in many donors. In an earlier analysis, about 87% or about 30%: the productive usage of most TCR beta V segments.

The chain combines TRBV4-3 with TRBJ1-2, with D unclear. This receptor was obtained from a boy between 2 and 10 years old in good health and CMV-seronegative. The sample consisted of PBMCs. Here the CDR3 DNA reads TGCGCCAGCAGCTACAGAACCAAAAGTCTAGCCTATGGCTACACCTTC. Protein product: CASSYRTKSLAYGYTF.